Included here is one TCR beta chain sequence, with context. Clones were read by immunoSEQ multiplex PCR, and TCRdb kept only the in-frame ones, dropping some. The sample consists of 150,000 to 250,000 clones, 80% to 85% of them appearing once. The data stem from a study of blood T cell repertoires in COVID-19. The trim removed 4 bases at V and 5 bases at J, leaving 15 bases unmatched. The CDR3 runs to 17 residues. Germline V CDR1 and CDR2: LGHDT, YNNKEL (reference sequence). Material: PBMCs or T cells enriched from blood (not recorded which). The genes are TRBV3-1 (or the pseudogene TRBV3-2) and TRBJ1-1, with TRBD1 identical over 8 bases. The clonotype was recovered from a man aged 40-50 years who had recovered from COVID-19. The CDR3 DNA follows: TGTGCCAGCAGCCCCCCCGGACAGGGCCCTATCGGAACTGAAGCTTTCTTT. It specifies CASSPPGQGPIGTEAFF.